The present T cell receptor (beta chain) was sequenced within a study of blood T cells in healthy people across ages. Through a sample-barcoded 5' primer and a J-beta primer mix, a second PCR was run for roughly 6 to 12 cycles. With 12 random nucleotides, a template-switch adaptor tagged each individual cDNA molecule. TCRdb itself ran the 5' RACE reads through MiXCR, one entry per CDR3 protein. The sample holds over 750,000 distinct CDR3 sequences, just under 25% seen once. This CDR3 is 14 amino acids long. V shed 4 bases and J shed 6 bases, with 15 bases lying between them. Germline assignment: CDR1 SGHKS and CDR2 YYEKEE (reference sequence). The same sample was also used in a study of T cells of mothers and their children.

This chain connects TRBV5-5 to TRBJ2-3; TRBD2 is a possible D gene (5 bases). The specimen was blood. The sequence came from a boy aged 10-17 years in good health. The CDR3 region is CASSKREGWDTQYF. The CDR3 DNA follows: TGTGCCAGCAGCAAGAGAGAGGGATGGGATACGCAGTATTTT.